This entry lists 4 T cell receptor beta chains sequenced from one sample in a study of CD8 T cells in Susac syndrome. When the RNA was reverse transcribed, random hexamers were used with an input of about 0.5 to 1 ug. TCRdb itself ran the immunoSEQ multiplex PCR reads through MiXCR, one entry per CDR3 protein. In the table there are 70,000 or so distinct CDR3 sequences, around 96% of which are singletons. What was sequenced was CD8+ T cells from PBMCs. The source of these receptors is a human donor with multiple sclerosis.

The chain's CDR3 is CASIGTPNTEAFF. CDR3 nucleotide sequence: TGTGCCAGCATTGGGACACCGAACACTGAAGCTTTCTTT. This chain uses TRBV5-6 with TRBJ1-1; weak D call: TRBD1 (6 bases). The V gene lost 6 bases and the J gene lost 1 base, with 10 bases spanning the gap. The CDR3 sequence is 13 residues long. Germline V lookup: CDR1 SGHDT, CDR2 YYEEEE.

The rearrangement joins TRBV9 to TRBJ2-7, with D maybe TRBD2 (5 bases). V was clipped by 0 bases and J by 3 bases, with 13 bases between them. This CDR3 has 15 residues. The V gene's germline CDR1 is SGDLS and CDR2 YYNGEE. The CDR3 nucleotides read TGTGCCAGCAGCGTAGCTACGGACGGGAACTACGAGCAGTACTTC. Residues: CASSVATDGNYEQYF. The full variable domain, in which reference TRBV9 and TRBJ2-7 provide the parts outside the CDR3, is DSGVTQTPKHLITATGQRVTLRCSPRSGDLSVYWYQQSLDQGLQFLIQYYNGEERAKGNILERFSAQQFPDLHSELNLSSLELGDSALYFCASSVATDGNYEQYFGPGTRLTVT.

J is TRBJ2-7 and V is TRBV29-1; D not resolved. CDR3 size: 14 residues. Deletions cut 2 bases from V and 4 bases from J, with 15 bases between. Germline V lookup: CDR1 SQVTM, CDR2 ANQGSEA. CDR3 amino acids: CSVENEQSPYEQYF. The DNA for the CDR3 is TGCAGCGTTGAAAACGAACAGTCTCCATACGAGCAGTACTTC.

The chain joins TRBV6-2 or TRBV6-3 to TRBJ2-3; D possibly corresponds to TRBD2 (5 bases). Germline CDR1 is MNHEY and CDR2 is SVGEGT. V was pared by 3 bases and J by 2 bases, with 12 bases between. The CDR3 length is 15 residues. The CDR3 protein is CASSYAGSYTDTQYF. The CDR3, as DNA: TGTGCCAGCAGTTATGCGGGCTCCTACACAGATACGCAGTATTTT.